This T cell receptor beta chain was sequenced for a study of early T cells in non-severe SARS-CoV-2 infection. The sample holds a few counts of this clonotype. Germline V gene sequence: CDR1 SQVTM, CDR2 ANQGSEA. V lost 7 bases to trimming and J lost 6 bases, with 11 bases between them. CDR3 length: 11 residues. TCRdb reprocessed the 5' RACE reads via MiXCR and lists one record per CDR3 protein. The sample yields some 67,000 distinct CDR3 sequences, roughly 13% seen once. The sequenced sample was whole blood. V gene TRBV29-1 combines with J gene TRBJ2-3, with no clear D. The TCR sequence derives from an adult who was a healthcare worker with PCR-confirmed SARS-CoV-2 infection or an uninfected control (not recorded which). CDR3 nucleotides: TGCAGCGCGGTACACCAGGATACGCAGTATTTT. Translating it yields CSAVHQDTQYF.